This T cell receptor beta chain was recovered during a study of blood T cell repertoires in COVID-19. The wider study: The analysed material was cDNA or gDNA that came from T cells, B-cell-depleted T cells, or PBMCs.

Using immunoSEQ multiplex PCR, the repertoire was profiled, and TCRdb retains in-frame clones only, with some absent. The table records around 160,000 clones, 84% of them present only once. Germline CDR1 and CDR2: SGHNT and YENEEA. With 5 bases clipped from V and 5 bases from J, the junction kept 3 bases outside the gene matches. The CDR3 contains 13 residues. This clonotype was sampled from a human donor in a cohort sampled during active COVID-19. The sequenced material came from peripheral blood. The chain couples TRBV11-3 to TRBJ2-7; 10 bases are a match to TRBD1. The CDR3 DNA is TGTGCCAGCAGCCGGGACAGGGGTGACGAGCAGTACTTC. Translating gives CASSRDRGDEQYF. The full variable domain, with the rest looked up from reference TRBV11-3 and TRBJ2-7, is EAGVVQSPRYKIIEKKQPVAFWCNPISGHNTLYWYLQNLGQGPELLIRYENEEAVDDSQLPKDRFSAERLKGVDSTLKIQPAELGDSAVYLCASSRDRGDEQYFGPGTRLTVT.